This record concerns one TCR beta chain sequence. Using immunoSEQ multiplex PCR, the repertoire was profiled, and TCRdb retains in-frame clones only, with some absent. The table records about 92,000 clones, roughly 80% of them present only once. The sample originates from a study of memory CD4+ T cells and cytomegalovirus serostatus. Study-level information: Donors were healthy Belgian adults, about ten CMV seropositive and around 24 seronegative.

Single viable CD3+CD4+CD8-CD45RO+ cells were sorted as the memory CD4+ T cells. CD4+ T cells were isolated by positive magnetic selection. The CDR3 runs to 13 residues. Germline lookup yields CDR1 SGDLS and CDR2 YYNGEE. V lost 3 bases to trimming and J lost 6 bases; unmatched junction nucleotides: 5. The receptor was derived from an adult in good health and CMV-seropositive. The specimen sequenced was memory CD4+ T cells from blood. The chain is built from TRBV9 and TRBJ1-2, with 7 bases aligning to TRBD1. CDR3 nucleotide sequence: TGTGCCAGCAGCGCGGCCAGGGGGGATGGCTACACCTTC. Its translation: CASSAARGDGYTF.